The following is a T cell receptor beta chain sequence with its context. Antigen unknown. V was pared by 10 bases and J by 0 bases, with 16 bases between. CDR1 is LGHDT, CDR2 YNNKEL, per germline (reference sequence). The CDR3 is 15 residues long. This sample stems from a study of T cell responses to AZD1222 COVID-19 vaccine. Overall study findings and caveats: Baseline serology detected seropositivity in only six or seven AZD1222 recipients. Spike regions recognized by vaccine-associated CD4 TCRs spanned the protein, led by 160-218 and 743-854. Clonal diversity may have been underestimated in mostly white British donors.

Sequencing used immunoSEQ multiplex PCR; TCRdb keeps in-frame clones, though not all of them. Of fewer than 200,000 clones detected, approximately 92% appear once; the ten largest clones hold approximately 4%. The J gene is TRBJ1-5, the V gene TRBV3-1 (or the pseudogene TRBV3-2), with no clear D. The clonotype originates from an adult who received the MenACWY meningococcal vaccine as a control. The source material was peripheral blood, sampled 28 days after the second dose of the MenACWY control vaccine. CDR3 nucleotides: TGTGCCATGCAGCCGGGAGGGTATAGCAATCAGCCCCAGCATTTT. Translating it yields CAMQPGGYSNQPQHF.